This T cell receptor beta chain was sequenced during a study of control samples from healthy donors and cancer patients. TCRdb's copy holds only in-frame clones and misses some; the assay was immunoSEQ multiplex PCR. The table shows roughly 400,000 clones, with 75% to 95% occurring only once. The CDR3 consists of 14 residues. V was trimmed by 3 bases and J by 4 bases, leaving 12 bases between them. The germline V gene encodes CDR1 ENHRY and CDR2 SYGVKD. This sequence was found in a man aged 35 to 55 with head and neck cancer. The material sequenced was PBMCs. This rearrangement joins TRBV10-3 to TRBJ1-1; possible D gene TRBD1, 5 bases. In DNA form, the CDR3 reads TGTGCCATCAGTGACAGGGTAGGTGGCACTGAAGCTTTCTTT. Its translation is CAISDRVGGTEAFF.